The clone carrying this TCR beta chain was recorded once. The antigen is unknown. The entry originates in a study of CD8+ T cells in alopecia areata. This CDR3 has 15 amino acids. Germline CDR1 and CDR2: SQVTM and ANQGSEA. Trimming left V 6 bases short and J 0 bases short, with 17 bases between. The sequencing template was cDNA reverse transcribed from extracted RNA. Profiling relied on immunoSEQ multiplex PCR, and the TCRdb table lists in-frame clones only, not all of them. Here the sample spans about 150,000 clones, roughly 53% being singletons. General study results and limits: In scalp samples, resident alphabeta T cells of normal skin are also sequenced.

This receptor was taken from a human donor with alopecia areata. The source was CD4+ T cells sorted from blood, collected at week 0. This chain joins TRBV29-1 and TRBJ2-5; D remains ambiguous. The CDR3 region is CSVTNSISYQETQYF. The DNA for the CDR3 is TGCAGCGTCACTAACAGTATCTCTTACCAAGAGACCCAGTACTTC.